These 4 T cell receptor beta chains were all obtained from the same sample, sequenced in a study of T cell clonality in common variable immunodeficiency. TCRdb keeps only in-frame clones here, not all; method: immunoSEQ multiplex PCR. The sample presents around 55,000 clones, none singletons. The sample was peripheral blood mononuclear cells. The receptors derive from a person aged 18 to 69 in good health.

This clone came up many times. The read falls 3 residues short of the CDR3 end, and the missing part is taken from the germline J gene. The V gene is TRBV7-6, the J gene TRBJ2-3; 10 bases map to TRBD1. From germline, CDR1 is SGHVS and CDR2 FNYEAQ. The J segment lost 4 bases and the V segment lost 3 bases, leaving 1 base of the junction unmatched. The CDR3 consists of 14 residues. The CDR3 DNA, read in part, is TGTGCCAGCAGCTTTGGGACAGGGGCAGATACG. Amino acids: CASSFGTGADT. The entire CDR3 sequence reads CASSFGTGADTQYF. Complete variable domain (other parts from reference TRBV7-6 and TRBJ2-3): GAGVSQSPRYKVTKRGQDVALRCDPISGHVSLYWYRQALGQGPEFLTYFNYEAQQDKSGLPNDRFSAERPEGSISTLTIQRTEQRDSAMYRCASSFGTGADTQYFGPGTRLTVL.

This clone was seen at least ten times. The read halts 3 residues ahead of the CDR3 end, with the missing end drawn from the germline J gene. The rearrangement uses TRBV7-2 and TRBJ2-1; maybe TRBD2 (5 bases). The CDR3 contains 14 residues. Germline CDR1 reads SGHTA; CDR2 reads FQGNSA. The germline V and J ends were trimmed by 5 bases and 6 bases, with 14 bases remaining between them. Here the CDR3 reads CASSRTLAGNEQFF. The sequenced part of the CDR3 DNA is TGTGCCAGCAGCCGGACCCTAGCAGGCAATGAG.

This clone has a count of ten or more. The observed sequence ends 3 residues before the CDR3 terminus, with the missing tail filled in from the germline J gene. The chain links TRBV10-3 to TRBJ2-5; D remains unclear. The CDR3 is 16 amino acids. V was trimmed by 0 bases and J by 2 bases, leaving 13 bases between them. Germline assignment: CDR1 ENHRY and CDR2 SYGVKD. This CDR3 is CAISESKGFGQETQYF. The CDR3 bases that were read are TGTGCCATCAGTGAGTCGAAAGGGTTTGGGCAAGAGACC.

This clone has a count of ten or more. The DNA ends 3 residues before the CDR3 does, and the rest of the CDR3 is filled in from the germline J gene. This chain joins TRBV7-9 and TRBJ1-2; 8 nucleotides match TRBD1. CDR1 SEHNR and CDR2 FQNEAQ come from the germline V gene (reference sequence). This CDR3 has 14 residues. The covered CDR3 bases are TGTGCCAGCAGCCCGGACAGGGAGTATGACGGC. Its translation is CASSPDREYDG. The entire CDR3 is CASSPDREYDGYTF.